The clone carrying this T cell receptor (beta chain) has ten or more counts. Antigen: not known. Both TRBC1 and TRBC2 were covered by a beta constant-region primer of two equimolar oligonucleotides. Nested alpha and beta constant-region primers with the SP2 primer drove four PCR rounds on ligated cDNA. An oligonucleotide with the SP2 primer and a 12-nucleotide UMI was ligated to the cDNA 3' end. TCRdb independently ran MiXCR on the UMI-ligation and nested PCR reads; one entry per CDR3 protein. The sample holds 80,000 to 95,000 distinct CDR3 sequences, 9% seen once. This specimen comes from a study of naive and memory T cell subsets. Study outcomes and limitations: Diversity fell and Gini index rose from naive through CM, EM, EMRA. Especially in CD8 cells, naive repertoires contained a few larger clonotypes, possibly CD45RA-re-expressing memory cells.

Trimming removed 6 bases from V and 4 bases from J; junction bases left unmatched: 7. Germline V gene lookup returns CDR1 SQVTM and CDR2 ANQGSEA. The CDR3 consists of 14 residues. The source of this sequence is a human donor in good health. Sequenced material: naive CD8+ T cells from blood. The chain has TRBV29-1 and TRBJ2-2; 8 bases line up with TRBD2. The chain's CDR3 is CSVRRAGATGELFF. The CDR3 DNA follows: TGCAGCGTACGGCGAGCGGGAGCCACCGGGGAGCTGTTTTTT.